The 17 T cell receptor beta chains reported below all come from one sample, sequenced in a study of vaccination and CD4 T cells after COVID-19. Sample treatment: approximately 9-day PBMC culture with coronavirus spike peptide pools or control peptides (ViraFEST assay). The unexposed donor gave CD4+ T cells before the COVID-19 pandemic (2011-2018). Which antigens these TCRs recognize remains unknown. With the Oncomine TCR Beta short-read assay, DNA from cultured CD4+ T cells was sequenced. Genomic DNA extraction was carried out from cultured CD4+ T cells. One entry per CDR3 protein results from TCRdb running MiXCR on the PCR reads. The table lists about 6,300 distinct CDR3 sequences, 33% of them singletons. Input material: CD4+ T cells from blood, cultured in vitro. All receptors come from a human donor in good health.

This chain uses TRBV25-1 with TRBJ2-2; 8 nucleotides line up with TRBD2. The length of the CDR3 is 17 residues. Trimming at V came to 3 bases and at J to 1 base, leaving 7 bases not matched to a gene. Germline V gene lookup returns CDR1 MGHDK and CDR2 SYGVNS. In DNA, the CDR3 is TGTGCCAGCAGTGATGTAGGACTAGCAGGGAACACCGGGGAGCTGTTTTTT. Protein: CASSDVGLAGNTGELFF. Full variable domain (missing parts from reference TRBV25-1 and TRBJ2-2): EADIYQTPRYLVIGTGKKITLECSQTMGHDKMYWYQQDPGMELHLIHYSYGVNSTEKGDLSSESTVSRIRTEHFPLTLESARPSHTSQYLCASSDVGLAGNTGELFFGEGSRLTVL.

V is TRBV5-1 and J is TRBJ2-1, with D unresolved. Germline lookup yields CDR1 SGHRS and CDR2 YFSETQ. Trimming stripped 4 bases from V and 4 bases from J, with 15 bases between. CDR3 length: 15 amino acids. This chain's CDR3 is CASSPTRSQYNEQFF. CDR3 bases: TGCGCCAGCAGCCCTACGCGATCCCAGTACAATGAGCAGTTCTTC.

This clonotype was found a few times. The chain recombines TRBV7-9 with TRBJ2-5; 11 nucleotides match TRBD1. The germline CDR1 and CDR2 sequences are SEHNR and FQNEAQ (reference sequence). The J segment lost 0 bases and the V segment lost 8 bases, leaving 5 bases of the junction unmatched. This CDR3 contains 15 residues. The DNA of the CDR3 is TGTGCCAGCTGCCGGGGACAGGGGGACCAAGAGACCCAGTACTTC. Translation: CASCRGQGDQETQYF.

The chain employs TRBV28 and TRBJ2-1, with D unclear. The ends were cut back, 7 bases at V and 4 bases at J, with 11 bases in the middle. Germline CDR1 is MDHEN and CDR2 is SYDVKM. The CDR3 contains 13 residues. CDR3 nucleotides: TGTGCCAGCACCCTAACGGGTTACAATGAGCAGTTCTTC. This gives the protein CASTLTGYNEQFF.

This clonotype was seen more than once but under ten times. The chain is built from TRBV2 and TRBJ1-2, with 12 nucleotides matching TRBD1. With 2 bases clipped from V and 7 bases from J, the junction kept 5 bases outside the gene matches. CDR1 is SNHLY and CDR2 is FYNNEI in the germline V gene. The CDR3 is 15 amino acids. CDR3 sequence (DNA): TGTGCCAGCAGTGAAAGGGGACAGGGGGCGCCTGGCTACACCTTC. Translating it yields CASSERGQGAPGYTF.

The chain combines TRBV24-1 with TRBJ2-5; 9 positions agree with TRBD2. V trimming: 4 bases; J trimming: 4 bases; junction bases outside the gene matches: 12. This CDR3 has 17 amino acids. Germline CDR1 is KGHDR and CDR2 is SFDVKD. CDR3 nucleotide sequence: TGTGCCACCAGTGAGGCCTGGGGAGCGGGAGGAGGAGAGACCCAGTACTTC. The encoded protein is CATSEAWGAGGGETQYF.

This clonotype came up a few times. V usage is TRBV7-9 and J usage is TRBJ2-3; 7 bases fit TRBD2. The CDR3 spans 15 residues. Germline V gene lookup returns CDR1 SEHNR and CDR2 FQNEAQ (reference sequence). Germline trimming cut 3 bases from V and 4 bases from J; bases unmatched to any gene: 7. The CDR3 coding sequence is TGTGCCAGCAGCTTGCGGGAGCTCAGAGCAGATACGCAGTATTTT. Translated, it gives CASSLRELRADTQYF.

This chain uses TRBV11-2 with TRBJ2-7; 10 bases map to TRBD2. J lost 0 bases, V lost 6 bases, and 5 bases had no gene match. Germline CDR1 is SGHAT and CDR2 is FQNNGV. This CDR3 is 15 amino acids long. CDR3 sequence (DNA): TGTGCCAGCAGAACTTCTAGCGGGAGCTCCTACGAGCAGTACTTC. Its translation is CASRTSSGSSYEQYF.

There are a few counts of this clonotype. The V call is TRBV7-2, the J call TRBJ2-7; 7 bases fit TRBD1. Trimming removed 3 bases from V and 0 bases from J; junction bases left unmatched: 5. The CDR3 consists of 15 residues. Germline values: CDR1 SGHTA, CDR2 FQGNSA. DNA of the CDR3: TGTGCCAGCAGCTTCGGACAGGTGACCTCCTACGAGCAGTACTTC. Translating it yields CASSFGQVTSYEQYF.

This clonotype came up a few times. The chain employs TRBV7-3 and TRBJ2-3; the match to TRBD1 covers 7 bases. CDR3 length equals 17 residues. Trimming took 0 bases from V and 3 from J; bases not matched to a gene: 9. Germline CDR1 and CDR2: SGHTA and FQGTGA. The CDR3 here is CASSLTIGGAETDTQYF. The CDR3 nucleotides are TGTGCCAGCAGCTTAACAATAGGGGGCGCAGAAACAGATACGCAGTATTTT.

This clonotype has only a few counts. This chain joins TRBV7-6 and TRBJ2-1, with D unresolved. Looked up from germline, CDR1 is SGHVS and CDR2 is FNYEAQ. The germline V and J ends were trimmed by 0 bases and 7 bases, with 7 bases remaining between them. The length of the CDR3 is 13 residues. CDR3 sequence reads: CASSLALGNEQFF. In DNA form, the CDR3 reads TGTGCCAGCAGCTTAGCGCTGGGAAATGAGCAGTTCTTC.

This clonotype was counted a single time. The CDR3 bases are TGTGCCAGCAGCCCCTTGGGAGGAAATTACAATGAGCAGTTCTTC. This sequence encodes CASSPLGGNYNEQFF. This chain uses TRBV7-2 with TRBJ2-1; D is perhaps TRBD2 (6 bases). This CDR3 contains 15 residues. Germline V gene lookup returns CDR1 SGHTA and CDR2 FQGNSA. The ends were cut back, 5 bases at V and 4 bases at J, with 15 bases in the middle.

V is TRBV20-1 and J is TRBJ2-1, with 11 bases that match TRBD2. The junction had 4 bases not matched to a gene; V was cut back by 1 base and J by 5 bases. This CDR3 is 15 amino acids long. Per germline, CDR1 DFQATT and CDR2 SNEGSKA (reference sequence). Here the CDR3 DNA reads TGCAGTGCTAGAGGGCTAGCGGGAGGCAACAATGAGCAGTTCTTC. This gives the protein CSARGLAGGNNEQFF.

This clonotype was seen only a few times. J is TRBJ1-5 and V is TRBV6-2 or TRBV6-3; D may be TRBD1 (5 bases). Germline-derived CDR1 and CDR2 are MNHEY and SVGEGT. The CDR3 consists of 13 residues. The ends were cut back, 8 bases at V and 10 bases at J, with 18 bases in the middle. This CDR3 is CASWPGGVRPQHF. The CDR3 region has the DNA TGTGCCAGCTGGCCTGGGGGGGTGCGTCCCCAGCATTTT.

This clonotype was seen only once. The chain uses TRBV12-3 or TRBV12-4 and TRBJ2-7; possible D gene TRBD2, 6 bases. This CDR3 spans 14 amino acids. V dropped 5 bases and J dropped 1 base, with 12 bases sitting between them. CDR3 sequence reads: CASSSGSLSYEQYF. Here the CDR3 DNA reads TGTGCCAGCAGTAGCGGGTCGCTTTCCTACGAGCAGTACTTC.

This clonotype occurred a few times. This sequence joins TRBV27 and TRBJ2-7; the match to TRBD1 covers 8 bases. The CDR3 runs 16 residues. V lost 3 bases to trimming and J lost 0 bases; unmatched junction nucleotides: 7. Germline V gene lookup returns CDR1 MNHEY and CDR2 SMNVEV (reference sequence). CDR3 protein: CASSFTGGPGSYEQYF. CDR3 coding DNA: TGTGCCAGCAGTTTTACAGGGGGTCCTGGCTCCTACGAGCAGTACTTC.

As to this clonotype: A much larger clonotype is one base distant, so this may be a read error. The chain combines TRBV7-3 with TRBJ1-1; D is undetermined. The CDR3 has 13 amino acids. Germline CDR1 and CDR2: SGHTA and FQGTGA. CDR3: CASSMDPNTGAFF. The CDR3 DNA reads TGTGCCAGCAGCATGGACCCGAACACTGGAGCTTTCTTT. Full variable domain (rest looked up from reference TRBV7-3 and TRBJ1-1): GAGVSQTPSNKVTEKGKYVELRCDPISGHTALYWYRQSLGQGPEFLIYFQGTGAADDSGLPNDRFFAVRPEGSVSTLKIQRTERGDSAVYLCASSMDPNTGAFFGQGTRLTVV.